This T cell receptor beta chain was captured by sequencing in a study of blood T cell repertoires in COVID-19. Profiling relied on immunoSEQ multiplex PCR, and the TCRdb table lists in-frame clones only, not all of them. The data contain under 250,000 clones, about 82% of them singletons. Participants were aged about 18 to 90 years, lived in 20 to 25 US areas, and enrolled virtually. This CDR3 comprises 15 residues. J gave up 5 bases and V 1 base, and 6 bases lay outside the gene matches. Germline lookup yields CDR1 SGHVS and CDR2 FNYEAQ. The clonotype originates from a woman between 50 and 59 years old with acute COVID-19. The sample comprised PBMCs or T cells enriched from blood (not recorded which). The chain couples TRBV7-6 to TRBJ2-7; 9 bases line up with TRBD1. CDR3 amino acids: CASSLEGTGNHEQYF. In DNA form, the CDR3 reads TGTGCCAGCAGCTTAGAGGGGACAGGGAACCACGAGCAGTACTTC.